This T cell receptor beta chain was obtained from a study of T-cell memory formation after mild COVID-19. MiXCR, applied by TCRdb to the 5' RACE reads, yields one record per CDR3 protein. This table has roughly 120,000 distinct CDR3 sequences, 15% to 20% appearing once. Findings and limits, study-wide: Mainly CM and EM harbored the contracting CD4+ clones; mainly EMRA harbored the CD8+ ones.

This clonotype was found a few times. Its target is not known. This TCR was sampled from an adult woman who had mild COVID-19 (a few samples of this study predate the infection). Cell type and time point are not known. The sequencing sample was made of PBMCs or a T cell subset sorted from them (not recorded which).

The CDR3 region has the DNA TGCAGTGCTAGAGATCAGGACAGATACTACGAGCAGTACTTC. Translation gives CSARDQDRYYEQYF. V and J are TRBV20-1 and TRBJ2-7; maybe TRBD1 (6 bases). Trimming left V 0 bases short and J 3 bases short, with 12 bases between. Germline assignment: CDR1 DFQATT and CDR2 SNEGSKA (reference sequence). The CDR3 is 14 amino acids.